This T cell receptor beta chain was identified during a study of glioma-infiltrating T cells. TCR alpha and beta CDR3 regions were amplified from RNA using iRepertoire nested multiplex PCR. One entry per CDR3 protein results from TCRdb running MiXCR on the multiplex PCR reads. The table records more than 300,000 distinct CDR3 sequences, around 45% of them present only once. Germline CDR1 reads LGHNA; CDR2 reads YSLEER. Trimming pared 0 bases from V and 6 bases from J, leaving 6 bases between. The CDR3 is made up of 13 amino acids. This clonotype occurred many times. This chain joins TRBV4-3 and TRBJ2-1; no definite D call. This sequence originates from a human donor with low-grade glioma or glioblastoma, undergoing nonglioma brain surgery, or in good health (not recorded which). The sample comprised glioma tissue, nonneoplastic brain tissue, or PBMCs (not recorded which). The CDR3 protein is CASSQEYRNEQFF. The CDR3 DNA reads TGCGCCAGCAGCCAAGAGTATCGCAATGAGCAGTTCTTC.